The 3 T cell receptor beta chains listed next were all sequenced from one sample in a study of blood T cell repertoires in COVID-19. The table came from immunoSEQ multiplex PCR; TCRdb's copy has only in-frame clones and leaves some out. The sample shows 250,000 or so clones, 80% to 85% of them seen only once. What was sequenced was peripheral blood. These TCRs come from a man aged 55 to 70 with acute or convalescent COVID-19.

The rearrangement uses TRBV15 and TRBJ2-5, with 10 positions matching TRBD1. Looked up from germline, CDR1 is LNHNV and CDR2 is YYDKDF (reference sequence). The CDR3 spans 15 residues. V gave up 3 bases and J gave up 5 bases; unmatched junction bases: 6. In DNA form, the CDR3 reads TGTGCCACCAGCAGCGGAGACAGGGGGCGCGAGACCCAGTACTTC. This translates into CATSSGDRGRETQYF. The variable domain in full, completed from reference TRBV15 and TRBJ2-5, reads DAMVIQNPRYQVTQFGKPVTLSCSQTLNHNVMYWYQQKSSQAPKLLFHYYDKDFNNEADTPDNFQSRRPNTSFCFLDIRSPGLGDTAMYLCATSSGDRGRETQYFGPGTRLLVL.

This clone came up a few times. At the DNA level, this CDR3 is encoded by other sequences in the same sample as well. The rearrangement joins TRBV2 to TRBJ1-6; 9 bases align to TRBD1. With V trimmed by 1 base and J by 8 bases, 3 bases remained unmatched. The CDR3 consists of 15 residues. Germline V lookup: CDR1 SNHLY, CDR2 FYNNEI. CDR3 sequence reads: CASSEDTGGYSPLHF. DNA for the CDR3: TGTGCCAGCAGTGAAGATACAGGGGGCTATTCACCCCTCCACTTT.

The chain carries TRBV30 and TRBJ2-5; 7 positions match TRBD1. The CDR3 runs 14 residues. Germline CDR1 is GTSNPN and CDR2 is SVGIG (reference sequence). V dropped 2 bases and J dropped 2; count of bases not matched to a gene: 5. CDR3 residues: CAWSTRTGQETQYF. The CDR3 nucleotides are TGTGCCTGGAGTACTAGGACAGGACAAGAGACCCAGTACTTC.